These T cell receptor beta chains were read from a single sample in a study of shared clonotypes between healthy human individuals. Some clones are missing from TCRdb's copy, which holds only in-frame ones; the method was immunoSEQ multiplex PCR. Of under 1,900,000 clones in the sample, around 98.5% were seen once. Sequenced material: naive CD4+ T cells sorted from blood. Receptor source: a man aged 25-45 years in good health. The CDR3 runs from the conserved cysteine through the conserved F or W. Fields, in order: V gene, J gene, CDR3 protein.

>TRBV5-1|TRBJ1-3
CASSLAGGFEDTIYF
>TRBV7-8|TRBJ2-7
CASSKVTSGTSFYEQYF
>TRBV5-8|TRBJ2-1
CASSPSGSSYNEQFF
>TRBV5-1|TRBJ2-5
CASSWGTGGGETQYF
>TRBV5-1|TRBJ2-3
CASTPGTSSTDTQYF
>TRBV7-8|TRBJ2-7
CASSLVIGDFVSYEQYF
>TRBV15|TRBJ2-1
CATSSDLRTRIQFF
>TRBV2|TRBJ1-1
CASSEVSGPGNTEAFF
>TRBV10-3|TRBJ2-1
CAISETGTRVAWSYNEQFF
>TRBV9|TRBJ2-7
CASSSRADSYEQYF
>TRBV29-1|TRBJ2-1
CSVVQGARYYNEQFF
>TRBV27|TRBJ2-7
CASSLSPSAYEQYF
>TRBV21-1|TRBJ2-3
CASSMGTGEDTQYF
>TRBV4-1|TRBJ2-7
CASSQSDYSYEQYF
>TRBV9|TRBJ2-1
CASSQRLAGAWDEQFF
>TRBV18|TRBJ2-5
CASSPVSGEETQYF
>TRBV29-1|TRBJ2-5
CSVELAGGPETQYF
>TRBV6-5|TRBJ2-7
CASRGTSGRPDEQYF
>TRBV9|TRBJ2-5
CASSVRGSRETQYF
>TRBV7-9|TRBJ2-7
CASSLGTSGSYEQYF
>TRBV7-9|TRBJ2-7
CAIAGGVDFWDEQYF
>TRBV7-9|TRBJ2-1
CASTKLASYNEQFF
>TRBV13|TRBJ2-3
CASRGLLSTDTQYF
>TRBV28|TRBJ2-6
CASSFGGSGANVLTF
>TRBV7-8|TRBJ2-1
CASTGETTGIYSYNEQFF
>TRBV4-1|TRBJ1-1
CASSQGDRLLLMNTEAFF
>TRBV27|TRBJ2-7
CASSLFSRGQGRLGEQYF
>TRBV5-1|TRBJ1-4
CASSPSWEPTNEKLFF
>TRBV5-1|TRBJ2-2
CASSSGTSGENTGELFF
>TRBV28|TRBJ1-1
CASSLWLFEAFF
>TRBV18|TRBJ2-5
CASSPPQETQYF
>TRBV7-3|TRBJ2-7
CASSLSPGRGNEQYF
>TRBV5-5|TRBJ2-7
CASSPTTLSLSYEQYF
>TRBV11-3|TRBJ2-3
CASSPDGGETTQYF
>TRBV6-1|TRBJ1-1
CASSEVGTGNTEAFF
>TRBV11-2|TRBJ1-2
CASSLRGPNYGYTF
>TRBV10-3|TRBJ2-7
CAISESRGRNYEQYF
>TRBV2|TRBJ1-1
CASSETAWYAFF
>TRBV10-3|TRBJ2-2
CAISGDYSNTGELFF
>TRBV5-4|TRBJ2-2
CASSSPASGTNTGELFF
>TRBV28|TRBJ2-1
CASSDGGTSYNEQFF
>TRBV5-1|TRBJ1-1
CASSLALYGQAPNTEAFF